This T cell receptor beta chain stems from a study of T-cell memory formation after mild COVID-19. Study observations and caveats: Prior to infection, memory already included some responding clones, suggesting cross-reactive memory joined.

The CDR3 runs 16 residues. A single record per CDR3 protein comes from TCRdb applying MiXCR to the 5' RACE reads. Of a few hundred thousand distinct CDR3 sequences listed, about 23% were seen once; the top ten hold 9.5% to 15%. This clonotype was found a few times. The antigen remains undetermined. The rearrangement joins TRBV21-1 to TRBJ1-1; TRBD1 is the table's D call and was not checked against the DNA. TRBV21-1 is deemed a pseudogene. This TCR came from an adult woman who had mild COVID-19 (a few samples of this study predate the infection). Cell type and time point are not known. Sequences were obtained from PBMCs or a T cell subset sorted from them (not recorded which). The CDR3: CASSKGDSHWNTEAFF. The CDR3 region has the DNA TGTGCCAGCAGCAAAGGGGACAGCCATTGGAACACTGAAGCTTTCTTT.